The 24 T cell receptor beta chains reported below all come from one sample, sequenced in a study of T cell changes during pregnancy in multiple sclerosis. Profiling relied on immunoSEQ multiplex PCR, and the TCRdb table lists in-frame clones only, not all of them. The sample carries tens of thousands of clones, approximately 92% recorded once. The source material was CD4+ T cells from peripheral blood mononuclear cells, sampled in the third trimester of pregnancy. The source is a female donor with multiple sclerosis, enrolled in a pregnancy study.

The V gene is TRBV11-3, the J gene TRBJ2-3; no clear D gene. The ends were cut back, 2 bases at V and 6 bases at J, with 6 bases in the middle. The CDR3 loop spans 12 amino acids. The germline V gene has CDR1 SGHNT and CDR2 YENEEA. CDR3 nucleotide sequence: TGTGCCAGCAGCTTACAGGCGGATACGCAGTATTTT. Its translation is CASSLQADTQYF.

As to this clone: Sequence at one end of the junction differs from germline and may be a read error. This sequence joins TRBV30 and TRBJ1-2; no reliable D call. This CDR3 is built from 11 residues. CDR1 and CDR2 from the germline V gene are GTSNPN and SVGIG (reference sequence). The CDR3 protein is CAWSVGLGCTF. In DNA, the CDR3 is TGTGCCTGGAGTGTGGGTCTGGGCTGCACCTTC.

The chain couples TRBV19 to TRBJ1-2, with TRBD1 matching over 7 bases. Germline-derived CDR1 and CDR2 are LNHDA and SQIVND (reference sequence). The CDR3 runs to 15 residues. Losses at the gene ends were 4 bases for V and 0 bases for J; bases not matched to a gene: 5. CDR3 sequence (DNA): TGTGCCAGTAGTAGCCACGGGACAGCTAACTATGGCTACACCTTC. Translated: CASSSHGTANYGYTF.

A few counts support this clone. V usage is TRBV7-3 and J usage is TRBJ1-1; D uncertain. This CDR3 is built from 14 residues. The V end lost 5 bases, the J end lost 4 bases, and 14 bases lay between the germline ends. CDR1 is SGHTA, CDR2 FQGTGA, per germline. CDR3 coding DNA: TGTGCCAGCAGCCTGCAAGCCAGGTCCACTGAAGCTTTCTTT. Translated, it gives CASSLQARSTEAFF. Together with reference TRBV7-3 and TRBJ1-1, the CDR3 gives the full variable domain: GAGVSQTPSNKVTEKGKYVELRCDPISGHTALYWYRQSLGQGPEFLIYFQGTGAADDSGLPNDRFFAVRPEGSVSTLKIQRTERGDSAVYLCASSLQARSTEAFFGQGTRLTVV.

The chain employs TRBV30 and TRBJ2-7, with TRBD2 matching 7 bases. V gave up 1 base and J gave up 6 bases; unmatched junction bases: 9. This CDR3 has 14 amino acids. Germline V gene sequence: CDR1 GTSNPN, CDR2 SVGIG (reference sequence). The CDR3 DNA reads TGTGCCTGGAGTGGCGGGGGAGGCTGGGGCGAGCAGTACTTC. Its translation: CAWSGGGGWGEQYF.

CDR3 loop: CASSPRAGKTQYF. Written as DNA, the CDR3 is TGTGCCAGCTCACCACGTGCAGGGAAGACCCAGTACTTC. The chain is built from TRBV18 and TRBJ2-5; D may be TRBD1 (5 bases). V was clipped by 1 base and J by 6 bases, with 9 bases between them. Germline loops: CDR1 KGHSH, CDR2 LQKENI. This CDR3 region has 13 residues. Drawing the rest from reference TRBV18 and TRBJ2-5, the complete variable domain is NAGVMQNPRHLVRRRGQEARLRCSPMKGHSHVYWYRQLPEEGLKFMVYLQKENIIDESGMPKERFSAEFPKEGPSILRIQQVVRGDSAAYFCASSPRAGKTQYFGPGTRLLVL.

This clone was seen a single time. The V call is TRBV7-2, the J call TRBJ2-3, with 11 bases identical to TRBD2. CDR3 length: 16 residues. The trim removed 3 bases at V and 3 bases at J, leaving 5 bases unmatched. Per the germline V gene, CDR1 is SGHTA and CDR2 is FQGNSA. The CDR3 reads CASSFLAGGRTDTQYF. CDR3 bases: TGTGCCAGCAGCTTCTTAGCGGGGGGGCGGACAGATACGCAGTATTTT.

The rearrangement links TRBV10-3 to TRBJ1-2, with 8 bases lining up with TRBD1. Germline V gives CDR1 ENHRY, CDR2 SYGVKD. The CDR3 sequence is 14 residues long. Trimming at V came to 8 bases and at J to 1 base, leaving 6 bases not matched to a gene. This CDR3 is CAIHPTGDNYGYTF. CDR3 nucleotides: TGTGCCATCCACCCGACAGGGGATAACTATGGCTACACCTTC.

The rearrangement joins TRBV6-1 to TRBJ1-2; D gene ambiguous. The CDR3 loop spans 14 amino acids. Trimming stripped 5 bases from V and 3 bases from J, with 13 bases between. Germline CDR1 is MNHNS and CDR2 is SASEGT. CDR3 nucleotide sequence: TGTGCCAGCAGTCGGGGAAGGGCTTACTATGGCTACACCTTC. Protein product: CASSRGRAYYGYTF.

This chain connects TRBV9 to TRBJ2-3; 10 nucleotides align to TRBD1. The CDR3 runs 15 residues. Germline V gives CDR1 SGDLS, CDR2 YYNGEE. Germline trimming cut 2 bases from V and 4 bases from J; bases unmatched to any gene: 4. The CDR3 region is CASSVRDRGPDTQYF. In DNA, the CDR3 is TGTGCCAGCAGCGTCCGGGACAGGGGACCAGATACGCAGTATTTT.

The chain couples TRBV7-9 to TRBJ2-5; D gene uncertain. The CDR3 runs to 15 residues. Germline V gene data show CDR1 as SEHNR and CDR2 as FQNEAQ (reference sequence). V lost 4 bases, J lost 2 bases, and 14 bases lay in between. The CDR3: CASSSPGVEQETQYF. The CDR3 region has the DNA TGTGCCAGCAGCTCCCCCGGAGTAGAGCAAGAGACCCAGTACTTC.

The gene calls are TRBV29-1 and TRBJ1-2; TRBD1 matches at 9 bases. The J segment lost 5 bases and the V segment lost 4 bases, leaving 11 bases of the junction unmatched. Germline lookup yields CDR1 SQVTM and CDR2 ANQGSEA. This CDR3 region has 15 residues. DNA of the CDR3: TGCAGCGTTGGGTCGGGACAGGGTATCGAGTATGGCTACACCTTC. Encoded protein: CSVGSGQGIEYGYTF.

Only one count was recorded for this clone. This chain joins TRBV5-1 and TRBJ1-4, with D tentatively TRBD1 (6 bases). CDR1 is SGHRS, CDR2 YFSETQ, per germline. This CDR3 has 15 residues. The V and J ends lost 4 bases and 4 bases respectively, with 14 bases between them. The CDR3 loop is CASSPRTAFNEKLFF. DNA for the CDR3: TGCGCCAGCAGCCCTAGGACAGCCTTTAATGAAAAACTGTTTTTT.

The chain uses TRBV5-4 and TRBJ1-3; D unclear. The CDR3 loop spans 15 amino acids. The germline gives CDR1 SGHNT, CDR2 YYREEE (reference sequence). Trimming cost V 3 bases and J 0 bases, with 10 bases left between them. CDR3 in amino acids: CASSSGSSSGNTIYF. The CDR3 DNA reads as TGTGCCAGCAGCTCCGGGAGTTCCTCTGGAAACACCATATATTTT. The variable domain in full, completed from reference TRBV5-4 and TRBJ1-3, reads ETGVTQSPTHLIKTRGQQVTLRCSSQSGHNTVSWYQQALGQGPQFIFQYYREEENGRGNFPPRFSGLQFPNYSSELNVNALELDDSALYLCASSSGSSSGNTIYFGEGSWLTVV.

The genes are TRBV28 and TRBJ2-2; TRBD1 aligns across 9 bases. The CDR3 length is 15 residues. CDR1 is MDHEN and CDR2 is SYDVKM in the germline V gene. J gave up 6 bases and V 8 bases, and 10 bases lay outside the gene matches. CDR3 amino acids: CASSDRGKSAGELFF. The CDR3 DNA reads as TGTGCCAGCTCGGACAGGGGTAAATCGGCCGGGGAGCTGTTTTTT.

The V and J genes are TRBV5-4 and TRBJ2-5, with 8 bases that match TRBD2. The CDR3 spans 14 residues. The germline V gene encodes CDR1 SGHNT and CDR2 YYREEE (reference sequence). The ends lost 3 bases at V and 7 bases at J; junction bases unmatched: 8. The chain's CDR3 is CASSWASRGGTQYF. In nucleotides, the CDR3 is TGTGCCAGCAGCTGGGCTAGCCGGGGGGGGACCCAGTACTTC.

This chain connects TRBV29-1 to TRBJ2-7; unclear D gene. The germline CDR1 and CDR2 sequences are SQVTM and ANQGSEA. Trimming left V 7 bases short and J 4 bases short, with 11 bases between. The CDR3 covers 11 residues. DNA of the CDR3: TGCAGCGCCGAAACTACTTACGAGCAGTACTTC. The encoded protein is CSAETTYEQYF.

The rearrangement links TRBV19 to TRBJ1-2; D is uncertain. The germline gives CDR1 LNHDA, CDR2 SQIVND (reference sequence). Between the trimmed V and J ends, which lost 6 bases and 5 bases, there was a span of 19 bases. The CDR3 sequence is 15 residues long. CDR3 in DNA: TGTGCCAGTAGCGATGCTCGGGCCTCGGGATATGGCTACACCTTC. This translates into CASSDARASGYGYTF.

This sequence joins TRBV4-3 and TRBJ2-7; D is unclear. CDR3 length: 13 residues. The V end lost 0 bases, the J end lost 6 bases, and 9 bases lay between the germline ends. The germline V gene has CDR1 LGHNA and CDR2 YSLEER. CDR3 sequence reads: CASSQDRDPEQYF. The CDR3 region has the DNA TGCGCCAGCAGCCAAGACCGCGATCCCGAGCAGTACTTC.

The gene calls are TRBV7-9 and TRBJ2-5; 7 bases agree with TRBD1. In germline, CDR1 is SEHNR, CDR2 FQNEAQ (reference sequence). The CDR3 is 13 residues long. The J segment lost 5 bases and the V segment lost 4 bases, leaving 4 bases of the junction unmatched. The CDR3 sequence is CASSSRGRETQYF. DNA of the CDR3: TGTGCCAGCAGCTCGAGGGGGCGGGAGACCCAGTACTTC.

The CDR3 protein is CASSLAGVYGYTF. The DNA of the CDR3 is TGTGCCAGCAGTCTCGCGGGAGTCTATGGCTACACCTTC. The chain is built from TRBV6-5 and TRBJ1-2; unclear D gene. This CDR3 comprises 13 residues. Germline CDR1 MNHEY, CDR2 SVGAGI. Trimming shortened V by 5 bases and J by 4 bases, and 11 bases separated the two germline ends.

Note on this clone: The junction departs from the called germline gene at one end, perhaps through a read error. The DNA for the CDR3 is TGTGCTAGCAGCCCCTGGACTAGCGGGGATACGCAGTATTTT. Its protein product is CASSPWTSGDTQYF. This chain connects TRBV7-7 to TRBJ2-3, with 11 bases that match TRBD2. Per the germline V gene, CDR1 is SSHAT and CDR2 is FNYEAQ (reference sequence). The CDR3 runs to 14 residues.

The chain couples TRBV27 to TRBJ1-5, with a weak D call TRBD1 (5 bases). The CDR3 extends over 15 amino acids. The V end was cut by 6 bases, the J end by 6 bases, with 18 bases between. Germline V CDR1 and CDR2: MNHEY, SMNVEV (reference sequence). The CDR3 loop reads CASSFQGGVGQPQHF. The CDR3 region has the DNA TGTGCCAGCAGCTTTCAGGGAGGGGTGGGTCAGCCCCAGCATTTT.

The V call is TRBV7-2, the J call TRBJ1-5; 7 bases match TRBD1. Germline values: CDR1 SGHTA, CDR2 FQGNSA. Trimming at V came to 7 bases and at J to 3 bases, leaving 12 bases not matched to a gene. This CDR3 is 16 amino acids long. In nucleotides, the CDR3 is TGTGCCAGCACCCAAGGAACACAGGGGTACAATCAGCCCCAGCATTTT. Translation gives CASTQGTQGYNQPQHF.